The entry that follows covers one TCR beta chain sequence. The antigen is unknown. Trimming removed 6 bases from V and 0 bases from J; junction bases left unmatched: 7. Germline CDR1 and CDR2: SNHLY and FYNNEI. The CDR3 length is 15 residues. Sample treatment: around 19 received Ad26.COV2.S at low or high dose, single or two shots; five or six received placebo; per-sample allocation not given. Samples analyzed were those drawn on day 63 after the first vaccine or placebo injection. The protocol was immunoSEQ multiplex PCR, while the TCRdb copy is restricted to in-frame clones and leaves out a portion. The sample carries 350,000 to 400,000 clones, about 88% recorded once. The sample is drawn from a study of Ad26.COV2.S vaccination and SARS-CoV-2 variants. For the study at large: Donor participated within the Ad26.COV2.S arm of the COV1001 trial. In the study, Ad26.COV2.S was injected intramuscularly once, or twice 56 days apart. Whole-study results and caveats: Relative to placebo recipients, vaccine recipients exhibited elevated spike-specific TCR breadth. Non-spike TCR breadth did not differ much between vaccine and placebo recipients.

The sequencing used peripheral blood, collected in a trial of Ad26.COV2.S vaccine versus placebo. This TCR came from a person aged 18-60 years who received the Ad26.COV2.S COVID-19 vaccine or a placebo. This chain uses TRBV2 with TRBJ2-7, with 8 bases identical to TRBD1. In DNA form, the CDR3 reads TGTGCCAGCAGCCGGACAGGGCTGAGCTCCTACGAGCAGTACTTC. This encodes CASSRTGLSSYEQYF.